A selection of T cell receptor beta chains follows, all from one sample in a study of shared clonotypes between healthy human individuals. This table comes from immunoSEQ multiplex PCR, and its TCRdb copy is limited to in-frame clones, with some not included. This repertoire shows about 1 million clones, 65% to 80% found once; its top ten account for 1.4%. Specimen: memory CD4+ T cells sorted from blood. Receptors were obtained from a man younger than 35 in good health. CDR3s include the opening cysteine and the closing phenylalanine or tryptophan. The D gene is left open where the match is weak. Size values are once, few and many counts, or a class for expanded clones, and some rows have none.

v_gene	d_gene	j_gene	abundance	CDR3nt	CDR3aa
TRBV28	NA	TRBJ1-6	NA	TGTGCCAGCAGGGCATCCATCAGGTATAATTCACCCCTCCACTTT	CASRASIRYNSPLHF
TRBV6-6	NA	TRBJ2-7	NA	TGTGCCAGCAGCCCGAAGGGACCCTACGAGCAGTACTTC	CASSPKGPYEQYF
TRBV9	NA	TRBJ1-5	NA	TGTGCCAGCAGCCAATCGGGGGGGGCCGAGCCCCAGCATTTT	CASSQSGGAEPQHF
TRBV7-3	NA	TRBJ2-3	once	TGTGCCAGCAGCTCATTATCCGCAGGGGGGGCAGATACGCAGTATTTT	CASSSLSAGGADTQYF
TRBV6-4	NA	TRBJ2-2	NA	TGTGCCAGACAAACTCGAGCGGGACACAACACCGGGGAGCTGTTTTTT	CARQTRAGHNTGELFF
TRBV5-1	NA	TRBJ2-5	once	TGCGCCAGCAGCGCGGGACTCCACTGGCAGAAGACCCAGTACTTC	CASSAGLHWQKTQYF
TRBV6-5	NA	TRBJ2-5	NA	TGTGCCAGCAGTTACGACAGCGGAGAGACCCAGTACTTC	CASSYDSGETQYF
TRBV18	NA	TRBJ2-1	NA	TGTGCCAGCTCACCAGAAGGGAGAAACAATGAGCAGTTCTTC	CASSPEGRNNEQFF
TRBV28	NA	TRBJ2-6	once	TGTGCCAGCACCCTGGGCTCTGGGGCCAACGTCCTGACTTTC	CASTLGSGANVLTF
TRBV18	NA	TRBJ1-5	few	TGTGCCAGCTCACTTGACAGGTCCTATCAGCCCCAGCATTTT	CASSLDRSYQPQHF
TRBV19	TRBD1	TRBJ1-5	NA	TGTGCCAGTAGCCTGGACAGGGAGTGGCCCCAGCATTTT	CASSLDREWPQHF
TRBV6-5	NA	TRBJ1-4	NA	TGTGCCAGCGCTACGTCAGGGTTGGCTAATGAAAAACTGTTTTTT	CASATSGLANEKLFF
TRBV5-1	TRBD1	TRBJ2-7	NA	TGCGCCAGCAGCACCCGACAGGGGGCGGACGAGCAGTACTTC	CASSTRQGADEQYF
TRBV2	NA	TRBJ1-2	NA	TGTGCCAGTTCCAGGGGCTATGGCTACACCTTC	CASSRGYGYTF
TRBV7-2	TRBD2	TRBJ2-7	NA	TGTGCCAGCAGCTTAGTCGCGGGAGGTTCCTACGAGCAGTACTTC	CASSLVAGGSYEQYF
TRBV2	NA	TRBJ1-1	NA	TGTGCCAGCAGTGAAGTGGAGGGCACTGAAGCTTTCTTT	CASSEVEGTEAFF
TRBV10-3	NA	TRBJ2-3	few	TGTGCCATCAGTCTCGACTCTACAAGCACAGATACGCAGTATTTT	CAISLDSTSTDTQYF
TRBV30	TRBD2	TRBJ2-1	NA	TGTGCCTGGTCTAGCGGGACCCGTAACAATGAGCAGTTCTTC	CAWSSGTRNNEQFF
TRBV20-1	NA	TRBJ2-3	NA	TGCAGTGCCAGAGGCACTGATACGCAGTATTTT	CSARGTDTQYF
TRBV29-1	TRBD1	TRBJ2-3	NA	TGCAGCGGAGAAACCGGGACAGGGGTCAGAGATACGCAGTATTTT	CSGETGTGVRDTQYF
TRBV30	NA	TRBJ2-5	NA	TGTGCCTGGGCCCGGACGGTTAAAGAGACCCAGTACTTC	CAWARTVKETQYF
TRBV29-1	NA	TRBJ2-2	NA	TGCAGCGCCTCTGCCACCGGGGAGCTGTTTTTT	CSASATGELFF
TRBV11-1	TRBD1	TRBJ2-7	few	TGTGCCAGCAGCTTAGAAGGGACAGACGCCTACGAGCAGTACTTC	CASSLEGTDAYEQYF
TRBV2	NA	TRBJ2-7	NA	TGTGCCAGCGGAGGGACAGCAACCTACGAGCAGTACTTC	CASGGTATYEQYF
TRBV9	TRBD2	TRBJ2-1	NA	TGTGCCAGCAGCCCACGGGAGGCCGGGAATGAGCAGTTCTTC	CASSPREAGNEQFF
TRBV6-1	NA	TRBJ2-3	once	TGTGCCAGCAGTGAACGCCCGGCAGATACGCAGTATTTT	CASSERPADTQYF
TRBV6-5	NA	TRBJ2-1	NA	TGTGCCAGCAGTTACGGGGGGTCAGGGGGACACAATGAGCAGTTCTTC	CASSYGGSGGHNEQFF
TRBV11-2	NA	TRBJ1-1	NA	TGTGCCAGCAGCTTAAGCCTCACTGAAGCTTTCTTT	CASSLSLTEAFF
TRBV4-3	NA	TRBJ2-7	NA	TGCGCCAGCAGCTTACAGTTCTACGAGCAGTACTTC	CASSLQFYEQYF
TRBV9	TRBD1	TRBJ1-6	NA	TGTGCCAGCAGCGAGGCCCTCGGGACAGGAAGAGATAATTCACCCCTCCACTTT	CASSEALGTGRDNSPLHF
TRBV5-1	TRBD1	TRBJ1-2	NA	TGCGCCAGCAGCTTGGGAGACAGGGTAGAGGGCTACACCTTC	CASSLGDRVEGYTF
TRBV4-1	TRBD1	TRBJ1-2	NA	TGCGCCAGCAGCCAAACCCAGGGGGCGTATAACTATGGCTACACCTTC	CASSQTQGAYNYGYTF
TRBV6-1	TRBD2	TRBJ2-1	NA	TGTGCCAGCAGTGGGTTAGCGGGGATCTCCTACAATGAGCAGTTCTTC	CASSGLAGISYNEQFF
TRBV30	NA	TRBJ1-3	NA	TGTGCCTGGAGTCGGGCTGAAGGAAACACCATATATTTT	CAWSRAEGNTIYF
TRBV5-6	NA	TRBJ2-3	NA	TGTGCCAGCAGCTTGGAGGCGCGGGGTCAGGATACGCAGTATTTT	CASSLEARGQDTQYF
TRBV10-2	NA	TRBJ1-1	NA	TGCGCCAGCACCGCTGGCGGCGGCAACACTGAAGCTTTCTTT	CASTAGGGNTEAFF
TRBV7-6	TRBD1	TRBJ2-3	NA	TGTGCCAGCAGCTCCTGGACAGGGAAGGGGGTGAATACGCAGTATTTT	CASSSWTGKGVNTQYF
TRBV29-1	NA	TRBJ1-1	NA	TGCAGCGGCTCCCCCGGGACACTGAACACTGAAGCTTTCTTT	CSGSPGTLNTEAFF
TRBV30	TRBD1	TRBJ2-6	NA	TGTGCCTGGAGTGTGGACAGGCCCTCTGGGGCCAACGTCCTGACTTTC	CAWSVDRPSGANVLTF
TRBV6-6	NA	TRBJ1-1	NA	TGTGCCAGCAGTTACGGGGATCCCAAGAACACTGAAGCTTTCTTT	CASSYGDPKNTEAFF
TRBV7-9	TRBD2	TRBJ2-3	NA	TGTGCCAGCCTCTACCGGACTAGCGGGAGGGCCGGGTCAGATACGCAGTATTTT	CASLYRTSGRAGSDTQYF
TRBV2	TRBD2	TRBJ2-1	NA	TGTGCCAGCAAGGGGCCCGCGGGGGGTGGTGAGCAGTTCTTC	CASKGPAGGGEQFF
TRBV5-6	NA	TRBJ2-3	once	TGTGCCAGCAGCTTGGTGGGGGGCGAATACCGTGGGAGAGGGCAGTATTTT	CASSLVGGEYRGRGQYF